This is a list of T cell receptor beta chains from one sample in a study of identical twins. TCRdb recomputed calls from the 5' RACE reads with MiXCR, one row per CDR3 protein. The repertoire holds under 300,000 distinct CDR3 sequences, with 6.5% as singletons. The same sample was also studied in work on T cells expressing NK-cell markers.

Material for sequencing was CD8+ T cells sorted from blood. The receptors were sampled from a woman aged 18 to 35 in good health. Each CDR3 is given with its conserved first and last residue. A D gene is named only where the DNA matches it firmly. Not every row has a clone size; where given, it reads once, few, many or a size class.

clone size	V gene	J gene	D gene	CDR3 protein	CDR3 DNA
few	TRBV7-6	TRBJ2-1	NA	CASSSRNYNEQFF	TGTGCCAGCAGCTCCCGCAATTACAATGAGCAGTTCTTC
NA	TRBV20-1	TRBJ2-1	NA	CSAREERASYNEQFF	TGCAGTGCTAGAGAGGAGCGGGCCTCCTACAATGAGCAGTTCTTC
NA	TRBV6-5	TRBJ1-4	NA	CASSYTGRVGEKLFF	TGTGCCAGCAGTTACACGGGGAGGGTAGGAGAAAAACTGTTTTTT
few	TRBV12-3/TRBV12-4	TRBJ2-1	NA	CASSSPGSNNEQFF	TGTGCCAGCAGTTCCCCGGGCAGCAACAATGAGCAGTTCTTC
NA	TRBV29-1	TRBJ1-1	NA	CSVVVGDTEAFF	TGCAGCGTTGTAGTAGGGGACACTGAAGCTTTCTTT
few	TRBV12-3/TRBV12-4	TRBJ2-7	NA	CASSFSRGAYEQYF	TGTGCCAGCAGTTTTTCGCGGGGAGCCTACGAGCAGTACTTC
few	TRBV27	TRBJ1-1	NA	CASSFSRTMNTEAFF	TGTGCCAGCAGTTTCAGCAGGACGATGAACACTGAAGCTTTCTTT
many	TRBV12-3/TRBV12-4	TRBJ1-2	NA	CASSQSRYGYTF	TGTGCCAGCAGCCAATCTCGATATGGCTACACCTTC
NA	TRBV27	TRBJ2-3	TRBD1	CASQRDSKSTSTDTQYF	TGTGCCAGCCAAAGGGACAGTAAATCGACTAGCACAGATACGCAGTATTTT
NA	TRBV15	TRBJ2-1	TRBD2	CATSRATSGSYNEQFF	TGTGCCACCAGCAGAGCCACTAGCGGGAGCTACAATGAGCAGTTCTTC
many	TRBV19	TRBJ2-7	NA	CASSIGEHYEQYF	TGTGCCAGTAGTATAGGGGAACACTACGAGCAGTACTTC
few	TRBV6-6	TRBJ2-1	NA	CASRPPNNEQFF	TGTGCCAGCAGACCTCCGAACAATGAGCAGTTCTTC
NA	TRBV27	TRBJ1-2	NA	CASSFSSGRDYTF	TGTGCCAGCAGTTTTTCCTCGGGACGGGACTACACCTTC
few	TRBV2	TRBJ1-1	NA	CASSGFGSSGTEAFF	TGTGCCAGCAGTGGCTTTGGGAGCTCGGGAACTGAAGCTTTCTTT
few	TRBV6-5	TRBJ2-7	NA	CASSLIGGGRGGEQYF	TGTGCCAGCAGTTTAATAGGAGGCGGTAGGGGAGGCGAGCAGTACTTC
NA	TRBV11-3	TRBJ2-7	NA	CASSPDTHYEQYF	TGTGCCAGCAGCCCGGACACTCACTACGAGCAGTACTTC
few	TRBV13	TRBJ2-7	NA	CASSSQAPAYEQYF	TGTGCCAGCAGCTCTCAAGCCCCAGCCTACGAGCAGTACTTC
few	TRBV29-1	TRBJ2-7	NA	CSVRGGSSYEQYF	TGCAGCGTGAGGGGTGGTAGTTCCTACGAGCAGTACTTC
many	TRBV12-3/TRBV12-4	TRBJ2-1	NA	CASRGHTNEQFF	TGTGCCAGCAGGGGACATACCAATGAGCAGTTCTTC
few	TRBV3-1	TRBJ2-3	NA	CASSQGADWAGDTQYF	TGTGCCAGCAGCCAAGGGGCGGACTGGGCTGGGGATACGCAGTATTTT
NA	TRBV21-1	TRBJ2-1	NA	CASHESEGCSYNEQFF	TGTGCCAGCCATGAAAGTGAGGGATGCTCCTACAATGAGCAGTTCTTC
many	TRBV6-4	TRBJ2-3	TRBD2	CASSDSQGGGTDTQYF	TGTGCCAGCAGTGACTCCCAGGGAGGGGGCACAGATACGCAGTATTTT
NA	TRBV7-9	TRBJ2-5	NA	CASSSPSVLSGTQYF	TGTGCCAGCAGCTCGCCATCTGTCCTTAGTGGGACCCAGTACTTC
few	TRBV9	TRBJ2-1	TRBD2	CASSAPRGAGGTGEQFF	TGTGCCAGCAGCGCCCCCCGGGGGGCGGGGGGGACCGGAGAGCAGTTCTTC
few	TRBV7-3	TRBJ1-2	NA	CASSLIYTAGLTF	TGTGCCAGCAGCTTAATATATACAGCAGGACTCACCTTC